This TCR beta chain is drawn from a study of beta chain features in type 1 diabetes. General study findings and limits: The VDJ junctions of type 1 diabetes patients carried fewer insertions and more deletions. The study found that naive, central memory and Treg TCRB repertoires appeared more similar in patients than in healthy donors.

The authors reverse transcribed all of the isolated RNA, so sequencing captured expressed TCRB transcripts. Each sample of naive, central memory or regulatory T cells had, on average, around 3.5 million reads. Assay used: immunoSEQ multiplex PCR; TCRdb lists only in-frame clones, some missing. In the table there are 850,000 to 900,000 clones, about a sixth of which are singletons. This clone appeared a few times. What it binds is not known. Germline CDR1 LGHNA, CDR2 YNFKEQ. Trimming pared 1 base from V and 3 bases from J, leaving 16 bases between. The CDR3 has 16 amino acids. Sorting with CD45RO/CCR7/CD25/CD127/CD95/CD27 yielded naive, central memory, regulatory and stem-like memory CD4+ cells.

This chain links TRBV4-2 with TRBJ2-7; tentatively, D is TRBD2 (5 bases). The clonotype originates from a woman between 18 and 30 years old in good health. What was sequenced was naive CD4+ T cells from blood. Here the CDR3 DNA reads TGTGCCAGCAGCCAAGCCCCCGGGGAAACTAACTACGAGCAGTACTTC. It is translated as CASSQAPGETNYEQYF.